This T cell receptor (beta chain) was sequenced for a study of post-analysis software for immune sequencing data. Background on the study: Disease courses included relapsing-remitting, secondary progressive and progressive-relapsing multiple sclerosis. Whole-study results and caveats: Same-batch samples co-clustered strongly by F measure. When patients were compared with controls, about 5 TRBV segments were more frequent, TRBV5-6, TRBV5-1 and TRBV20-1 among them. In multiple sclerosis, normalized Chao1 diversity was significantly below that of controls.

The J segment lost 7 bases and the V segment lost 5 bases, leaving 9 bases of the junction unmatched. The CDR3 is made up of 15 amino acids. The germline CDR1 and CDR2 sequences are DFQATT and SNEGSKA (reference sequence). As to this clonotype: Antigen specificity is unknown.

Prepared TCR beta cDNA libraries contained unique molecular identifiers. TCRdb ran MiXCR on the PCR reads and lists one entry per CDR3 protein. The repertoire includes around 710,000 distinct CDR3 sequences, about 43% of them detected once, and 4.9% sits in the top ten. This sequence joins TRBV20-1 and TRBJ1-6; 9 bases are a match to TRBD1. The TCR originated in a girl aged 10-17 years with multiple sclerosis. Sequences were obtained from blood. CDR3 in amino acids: CSAPDRGGWNSPLHF. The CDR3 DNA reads TGCAGTGCTCCGGACAGGGGCGGATGGAATTCACCCCTCCACTTT.